The 11 T cell receptor beta chains below were found in one sample sequenced in a study of early T cells in non-severe SARS-CoV-2 infection. MiXCR was run by TCRdb on the 5' RACE reads, yielding one entry per CDR3 protein. The profile shows under 70,000 distinct CDR3 sequences, around 4.6% of them singletons. The specimen was whole blood. The receptors come from an adult who was a healthcare worker with PCR-confirmed SARS-CoV-2 infection or an uninfected control (not recorded which).

The chain recombines TRBV5-1 with TRBJ2-3, with a possible D match to TRBD2 (5 bases). Per the germline V gene, CDR1 is SGHRS and CDR2 is YFSETQ. The CDR3 runs 14 residues. V lost 1 base, J lost 4 bases, and 10 bases lay in between. CDR3 in DNA: TGCGCCAGCAGCTTGTCGGGAATGGCAGATACGCAGTATTTT. Encoded protein: CASSLSGMADTQYF.

This clonotype was observed many times. The chain uses TRBV20-1 and TRBJ2-1; 8 bases map to TRBD2. The V gene end was trimmed by 6 bases and the J gene end by 9 bases; junction bases not matched to a gene: 13. The CDR3 extends over 14 amino acids. Germline V CDR1 and CDR2: DFQATT, SNEGSKA (reference sequence). CDR3 coding DNA: TGCAGTGCCGTGACCGGGACTAGTGGTGGTGAGCAGTTCTTC. Protein product: CSAVTGTSGGEQFF.

The chain uses TRBV7-8 and TRBJ1-6; a weak D match, TRBD1 (6 bases). The CDR3 consists of 16 residues. Germline CDR1 SGHVS, CDR2 FQNEAQ. Between the trimmed V and J ends, which lost 5 bases and 4 bases, there was a span of 15 bases. Here the CDR3 reads CASSQPYRAYNSPLHF. CDR3 nucleotides: TGTGCCAGCAGCCAACCCTACAGGGCGTATAATTCACCCCTCCACTTT.

This clonotype was recorded at least ten times. V usage is TRBV5-1 and J usage is TRBJ2-2, with D hard to call. The length of the CDR3 is 14 residues. V shed 0 bases and J shed 5 bases, with 8 bases lying between them. Germline values: CDR1 SGHRS, CDR2 YFSETQ. The CDR3 spells CASSLALSTGELFF. DNA for the CDR3: TGCGCCAGCAGCTTGGCCCTAAGTACCGGGGAGCTGTTTTTT.

This clonotype was seen a few times. The V gene is TRBV19, the J gene TRBJ2-5, with D maybe TRBD2 (5 bases). Germline CDR1 reads LNHDA; CDR2 reads SQIVND (reference sequence). Trimming cost V 1 base and J 5 bases, with 11 bases left between them. The CDR3 covers 14 residues. CDR3 DNA: TGTGCCAGTAGTATAGGTGAGGGAGTGGAGACCCAGTACTTC. Encoded protein: CASSIGEGVETQYF.

This clonotype has at least ten counts. The rearrangement links TRBV27 to TRBJ2-7; D ambiguous. V lost 4 bases and J 0 bases, leaving 13 bases between the germline ends. Germline V lookup: CDR1 MNHEY, CDR2 SMNVEV (reference sequence). The CDR3 sequence is 15 residues long. Here the CDR3 DNA reads TGTGCCAGCAGTTACTCTCCGGGCCGCTCCTACGAGCAGTACTTC. The encoded protein is CASSYSPGRSYEQYF.

The chain links TRBV7-2 to TRBJ2-7; D is ambiguous. Germline lookup yields CDR1 SGHTA and CDR2 FQGNSA. Trimming pared 4 bases from V and 4 bases from J, leaving 26 bases between. The CDR3 loop spans 18 amino acids. CDR3 sequence: CASSSDGRAHIESYEQYF. Written as DNA, the CDR3 is TGTGCCAGCAGCTCGGATGGTCGAGCTCATATTGAGTCGTACGAGCAGTACTTC. Using reference TRBV7-2 and TRBJ2-7 for the parts outside the CDR3, the full variable domain is GAGVSQSPSNKVTEKGKDVELRCDPISGHTALYWYRQSLGQGLEFLIYFQGNSAPDKSGLPSDRFSAERTGGSVSTLTIQRTQQEDSAVYLCASSSDGRAHIESYEQYFGPGTRLTVT.

Relative to its sample, this clonotype is medium-sized. The chain is built from TRBV24-1 and TRBJ2-1; 9 nucleotides align to TRBD1. The CDR3 sequence is 18 residues long. CDR1 and CDR2 from the germline V gene are KGHDR and SFDVKD. With V trimmed by 10 bases and J by 4 bases, 19 bases remained unmatched. CDR3 protein: CATASLRTGVPSYNEQFF. CDR3 in DNA: TGTGCCACGGCAAGCCTTCGGACAGGGGTACCCAGTTACAATGAGCAGTTCTTC.

This clonotype was seen at least ten times. The V call is TRBV5-1, the J call TRBJ2-7; 8 bases map to TRBD2. Germline V gene sequence: CDR1 SGHRS, CDR2 YFSETQ. Losses at the gene ends were 4 bases for V and 4 bases for J; bases not matched to a gene: 7. The CDR3 is made up of 14 amino acids. Here the CDR3 DNA reads TGCGCCAGCAGCCCATTTAGCGGGGCGTACGAGCAGTACTTC. Residues: CASSPFSGAYEQYF.

This clonotype was detected many times. This rearrangement joins TRBV3-1 to TRBJ2-3; maybe TRBD2 (6 bases). CDR1 and CDR2 from the germline V gene are LGHDT and YNNKEL (reference sequence). CDR3 length: 13 residues. V was clipped by 4 bases and J by 5 bases, with 10 bases between them. CDR3 sequence: CASSLRRGDTQYF. The CDR3 nucleotides are TGTGCCAGCAGCCTAAGGAGGGGAGATACGCAGTATTTT.

The chain links TRBV15 to TRBJ1-1, with 7 bases matching TRBD1. In germline, CDR1 is LNHNV, CDR2 YYDKDF (reference sequence). V shed 0 bases, J shed 5 bases, and the junction held 6 bases outside the gene matches. There are 15 residues in the CDR3. The DNA of the CDR3 is TGTGCCACCAGCAGAGATCAGGGGGTTTGGACTGAAGCTTTCTTT. It is translated as CATSRDQGVWTEAFF. The entire variable domain, with the rest obtained from reference TRBV15 and TRBJ1-1, is as follows: DAMVIQNPRYQVTQFGKPVTLSCSQTLNHNVMYWYQQKSSQAPKLLFHYYDKDFNNEADTPDNFQSRRPNTSFCFLDIRSPGLGDTAMYLCATSRDQGVWTEAFFGQGTRLTVV.